The 21 T cell receptor beta chains below all came from one sample that was sequenced in a study of T cell changes during pregnancy in multiple sclerosis. The repertoire was sequenced with immunoSEQ multiplex PCR; TCRdb's copy has only in-frame clones and lacks some. The sample carries around 63,000 clones, 85% to 95% recorded once. Specimen: CD8+ T cells from peripheral blood mononuclear cells, collected in the third trimester of pregnancy. The origin of the receptors is a female donor in good health, enrolled as a control in a pregnancy study.

CDR3 residues: CASSLDRAYEQYF. In nucleotides, the CDR3 is TGCGCCAGCAGCTTGGACAGGGCCTACGAGCAGTACTTC. This sequence joins TRBV5-1 and TRBJ2-7; D is possibly TRBD1 (6 bases). V was pared by 0 bases and J by 2 bases, with 6 bases between. This CDR3 region has 13 residues. Germline assignment: CDR1 SGHRS and CDR2 YFSETQ. Looking up the rest from reference TRBV5-1 and TRBJ2-7 gives the full variable domain: KAGVTQTPRYLIKTRGQQVTLSCSPISGHRSVSWYQQTPGQGLQFLFEYFSETQRNKGNFPGRFSGRQFSNSRSEMNVSTLELGDSALYLCASSLDRAYEQYFGPGTRLTVT.

This sequence joins TRBV7-6 and TRBJ1-4; 8 bases are a match to TRBD1. The CDR3 covers 14 residues. Losses at the gene ends were 2 bases for V and 6 bases for J; bases not matched to a gene: 2. Per germline, CDR1 SGHVS and CDR2 FNYEAQ. In DNA form, the CDR3 reads TGTGCCAGCAGCTTATACAGGGGGGATGAAAAACTGTTTTTT. Translating it yields CASSLYRGDEKLFF.

This chain joins TRBV14 and TRBJ2-5; tentatively, D is TRBD2 (5 bases). CDR3 length equals 13 residues. CDR1 and CDR2 (germline): SGHDN, FVKESK. Trimming removed 7 bases at V and 5 bases at J, with 14 bases between. CDR3 in DNA: TGTGCCAGCAAAGCGGACGGAGAGGAGACCCAGTACTTC. Encoded protein: CASKADGEETQYF.

The chain is built from TRBV27 and TRBJ1-2; tentatively, D is TRBD1 (5 bases). The germline V gene encodes CDR1 MNHEY and CDR2 SMNVEV (reference sequence). V was shortened by 5 bases and J by 1 base, with 5 bases between the two germline ends. This CDR3 has 12 amino acids. CDR3 amino acids: CASSDSNYGYTF. Written as DNA, the CDR3 is TGTGCCAGCAGTGACAGTAACTATGGCTACACCTTC.

The chain couples TRBV7-3 to TRBJ2-1; D may be TRBD2 (6 bases). The germline V gene has CDR1 SGHTA and CDR2 FQGTGA. The CDR3 covers 13 residues. V dropped 2 bases and J dropped 8 bases, with 10 bases sitting between them. The DNA for the CDR3 is TGTGCCAGCAGCTTAGATTGGGGGGATGAGCAGTTCTTC. Translated: CASSLDWGDEQFF.

The chain links TRBV7-2 to TRBJ2-1; weak D call: TRBD2 (6 bases). From germline, CDR1 is SGHTA and CDR2 FQGNSA. This CDR3 has 13 residues. V dropped 5 bases and J dropped 4 bases, with 9 bases sitting between them. This chain's CDR3 is CASSPAGYNEQFF. The DNA for the CDR3 is TGTGCCAGCAGCCCGGCGGGGTACAATGAGCAGTTCTTC. Based on the CDR3 plus reference TRBV7-2 and TRBJ2-1, the full variable domain is GAGVSQSPSNKVTEKGKDVELRCDPISGHTALYWYRQSLGQGLEFLIYFQGNSAPDKSGLPSDRFSAERTGGSVSTLTIQRTQQEDSAVYLCASSPAGYNEQFFGPGTRLTVL.

This sequence joins TRBV7-9 and TRBJ2-2; TRBD1 matches at 8 bases. The germline V gene encodes CDR1 SEHNR and CDR2 FQNEAQ (reference sequence). The CDR3 is 18 amino acids. V lost 4 bases, J lost 1 base, and 11 bases stayed unmatched. The CDR3 spells CASSSTLLGTGNTGELFF. The DNA of the CDR3 is TGTGCCAGCAGCTCAACACTTCTCGGGACAGGGAACACCGGGGAGCTGTTTTTT.

The chain joins TRBV27 to TRBJ1-2, with D perhaps TRBD1 (5 bases). This CDR3 region has 14 residues. The V gene's germline CDR1 is MNHEY and CDR2 SMNVEV (reference sequence). V was pared by 5 bases and J by 0 bases, with 10 bases between. CDR3 loop: CASSPQGTNYGYTF. In DNA form, the CDR3 reads TGTGCCAGCAGTCCCCAGGGTACTAACTATGGCTACACCTTC.

The genes are TRBV18 and TRBJ1-1, with 9 bases aligning to TRBD1. The CDR3 runs to 15 residues. V gave up 6 bases and J gave up 3 bases; unmatched junction bases: 8. From germline, CDR1 is KGHSH and CDR2 LQKENI. The CDR3: CASSQTGGVDTEAFF. Written as DNA, the CDR3 is TGTGCCAGCTCCCAGACAGGGGGTGTGGACACTGAAGCTTTCTTT.

This chain connects TRBV4-1 to TRBJ2-5; TRBD1 is a possible D gene (5 bases). The germline V gene has CDR1 MGHRA and CDR2 YSYEKL. With 1 base removed from V and 5 bases from J, the gap between germline ends came to 17 bases. The CDR3 spans 16 residues. CDR3 in amino acids: CASSQVKGYRKETQYF. The CDR3 bases are TGCGCCAGCAGCCAAGTTAAGGGGTATAGGAAGGAGACCCAGTACTTC.

V gene TRBV11-2 combines with J gene TRBJ1-5; no firm D call. CDR1 is SGHAT, CDR2 FQNNGV, per germline. Trimming left V 5 bases short and J 6 bases short, with 17 bases between. The CDR3 length is 15 residues. The CDR3 bases are TGTGCCAGCAGCGTCCGCGAGGGTCGTGGTCAGCCCCAGCATTTT. It is translated as CASSVREGRGQPQHF.

The gene calls are TRBV11-3 and TRBJ1-4; tentatively, D is TRBD1 (6 bases). Deletions cut 4 bases from V and 0 bases from J, with 15 bases between. The CDR3 runs 17 residues. Germline assignment: CDR1 SGHNT and CDR2 YENEEA. CDR3 nucleotides: TGTGCCAGCAGCTCCGAGGAGGACAGCGCAACTAATGAAAAACTGTTTTTT. It specifies CASSSEEDSATNEKLFF.

The chain is built from TRBV10-3 and TRBJ1-2; 8 bases line up with TRBD1. V was clipped by 4 bases and J by 2 bases; unmatched bases: 6. This CDR3 has 15 residues. Germline values: CDR1 ENHRY, CDR2 SYGVKD. CDR3 sequence (DNA): TGTGCCATCAGTGGGGGGACAGGAGGCAACTATGGCTACACCTTC. Its translation: CAISGGTGGNYGYTF.

The genes are TRBV29-1 and TRBJ1-5; 8 bases map to TRBD1. J lost 4 bases, V lost 6 bases, and 8 bases had no gene match. The CDR3 runs to 14 residues. Per the germline V gene, CDR1 is SQVTM and CDR2 is ANQGSEA. Here the CDR3 DNA reads TGCAGCGTGGCACAGGGGGTAAGGAATCAGCCCCAGCATTTT. It translates to CSVAQGVRNQPQHF.

In this sample, this clone turned up once. This chain links TRBV27 with TRBJ2-7; D might be TRBD1 (6 bases). Germline-derived CDR1 and CDR2 are MNHEY and SMNVEV (reference sequence). This CDR3 has 15 amino acids. The V and J ends lost 2 bases and 6 bases respectively, with 17 bases between them. The CDR3 region has the DNA TGTGCCAGCAGTTTAGGGGGACCCAGGGGAAGCGAGCAGTACTTC. Residues: CASSLGGPRGSEQYF.

The chain links TRBV10-3 to TRBJ1-5; no reliable D call. The CDR3 sequence is 13 residues long. Trimming took 6 bases from V and 7 from J, leaving 13 bases between them. Germline V gene lookup returns CDR1 ENHRY and CDR2 SYGVKD. CDR3 sequence reads: CAIRGDGLQPQHF. In DNA form, the CDR3 reads TGTGCCATCAGGGGTGACGGGTTGCAGCCCCAGCATTTT.

Note on this clone: A junction boundary mismatches the germline segment, possibly from a read error. The chain joins TRBV15 to TRBJ1-1; D is perhaps TRBD1 (6 bases). The V gene's germline CDR1 is LNHNV and CDR2 YYDKDF (reference sequence). The CDR3 consists of 14 residues. The CDR3 here is CATSRLGTNTEAIF. The CDR3 DNA reads as TGTGCCACCAGCAGGCTCGGGACAAACACTGAAGCGATCTTT.

CDR3 residues: CASSYRDSYEQYF. The CDR3 nucleotides read TGTGCCAGCAGCTATCGGGACAGCTACGAGCAGTACTTC. This rearrangement joins TRBV7-7 to TRBJ2-7, with 7 bases that match TRBD1. The length of the CDR3 is 13 residues. V trimming: 4 bases; J trimming: 3 bases; junction bases outside the gene matches: 3. In germline, CDR1 is SSHAT, CDR2 FNYEAQ (reference sequence).

This clone occurred a few times. The CDR3 protein is CASSLIGQGAQKLAPLHF. CDR3 DNA sequence: TGTGCCAGCAGCTTAATAGGACAGGGGGCGCAAAAATTGGCACCCCTCCACTTT. V is TRBV7-2 and J is TRBJ1-6, with TRBD1 matching 11 bases. J lost 11 bases, V lost 2 bases, and 14 bases had no gene match. Germline V lookup: CDR1 SGHTA, CDR2 FQGNSA. The CDR3 is 18 amino acids.

The chain joins TRBV7-2 to TRBJ2-1, with D possibly TRBD1 on 5 matching bases. Per the germline V gene, CDR1 is SGHTA and CDR2 is FQGNSA. Deletions cut 2 bases from V and 7 bases from J, with 15 bases between. The CDR3 sequence is 15 residues long. The CDR3 region has the DNA TGTGCCAGCAGCTTACTGCAGGGTAGTAGGAATGAGCAGTTCTTC. It codes for CASSLLQGSRNEQFF.

CDR3 in amino acids: CASSEDRGYTEAFF. The CDR3 bases are TGTGCCAGCAGTGAAGACAGGGGGTACACTGAAGCTTTCTTT. The chain couples TRBV6-1 to TRBJ1-1; 8 nucleotides agree with TRBD1. V shed 1 base and J 3 bases; nucleotides not matched to a gene: 1. This CDR3 contains 14 residues. The germline CDR1 and CDR2 sequences are MNHNS and SASEGT.